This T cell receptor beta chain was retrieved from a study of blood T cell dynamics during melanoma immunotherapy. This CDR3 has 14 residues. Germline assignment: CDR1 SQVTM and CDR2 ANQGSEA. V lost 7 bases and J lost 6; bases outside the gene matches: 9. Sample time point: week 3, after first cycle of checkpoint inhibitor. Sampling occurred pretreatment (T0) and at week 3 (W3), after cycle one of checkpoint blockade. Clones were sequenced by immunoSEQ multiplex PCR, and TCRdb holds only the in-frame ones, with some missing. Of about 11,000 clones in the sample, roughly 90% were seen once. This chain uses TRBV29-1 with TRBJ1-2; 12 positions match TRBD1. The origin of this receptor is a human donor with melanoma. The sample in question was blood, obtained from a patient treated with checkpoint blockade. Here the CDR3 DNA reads TGCAGCGGAGGAGGGGGGACAGGGGGCGATGGCTACACCTTC. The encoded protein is CSGGGGTGGDGYTF.